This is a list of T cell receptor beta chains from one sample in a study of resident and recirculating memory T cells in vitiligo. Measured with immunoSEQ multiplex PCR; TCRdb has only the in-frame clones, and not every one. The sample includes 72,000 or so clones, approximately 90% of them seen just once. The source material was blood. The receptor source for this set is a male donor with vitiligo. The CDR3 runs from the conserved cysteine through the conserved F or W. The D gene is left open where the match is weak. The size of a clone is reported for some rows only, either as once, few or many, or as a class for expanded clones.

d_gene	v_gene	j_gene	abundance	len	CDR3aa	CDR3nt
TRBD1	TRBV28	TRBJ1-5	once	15	CASDKDRDGNQPQHF	TGTGCCAGCGATAAGGACAGGGACGGCAATCAGCCCCAGCATTTT
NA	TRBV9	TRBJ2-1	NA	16	CASSFRSGSSYNEQFF	TGTGCCAGCAGCTTCCGCAGCGGAAGCTCCTACAATGAGCAGTTCTTC
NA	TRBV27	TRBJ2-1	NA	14	CASSLGARPQEQFF	TGTGCCAGCAGTTTAGGTGCCCGCCCGCAGGAGCAGTTCTTC
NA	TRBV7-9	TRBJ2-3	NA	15	CASSLAGAVSDTQYF	TGTGCCAGCAGCTTAGCGGGAGCTGTATCAGATACGCAGTATTTT
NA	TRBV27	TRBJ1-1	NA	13	CASSTRGTYEAFF	TGTGCCAGCAGTACTAGAGGAACCTATGAAGCTTTCTTT
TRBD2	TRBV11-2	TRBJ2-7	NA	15	CASSPHLLAAYEQYF	TGTGCCAGCAGCCCCCACTTACTAGCGGCCTACGAGCAGTACTTC
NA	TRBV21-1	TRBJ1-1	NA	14	CASSKVTGQVEAFF	TGTGCCAGCAGCAAAGTCACAGGGCAGGTTGAAGCTTTCTTT
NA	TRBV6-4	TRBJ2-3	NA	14	CASGEKVGTDTQYF	TGTGCCAGCGGAGAAAAGGTGGGCACAGATACGCAGTATTTT
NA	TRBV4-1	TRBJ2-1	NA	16	CASSQAGGLPYNEQFF	TGCGCCAGCAGCCAAGCCGGCGGACTCCCCTACAATGAGCAGTTCTTC
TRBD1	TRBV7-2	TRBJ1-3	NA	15	CASSLNTGVGNTIYF	TGTGCCAGCAGCTTAAATACAGGGGTTGGAAACACCATATATTTT
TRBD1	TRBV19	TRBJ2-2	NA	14	CASTGGQRRGELFF	TGTGCCAGTACTGGGGGACAGCGGAGGGGGGAGCTGTTTTTT
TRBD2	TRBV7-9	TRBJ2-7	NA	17	CASSLGAGGAGVGEQYF	TGTGCCAGCAGCTTAGGGGCAGGAGGGGCGGGAGTTGGGGAGCAGTACTTC
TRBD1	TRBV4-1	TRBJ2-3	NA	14	CASSQDRGGDTQYF	TGCGCCAGCAGTCAGGACAGGGGGGGAGATACGCAGTATTTT
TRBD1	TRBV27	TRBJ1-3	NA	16	CASSPTGRSSGNTIYF	TGTGCCAGCAGTCCGACAGGGAGAAGCTCTGGAAACACCATATATTTT
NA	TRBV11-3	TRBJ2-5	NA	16	CASSPTGRGPQETQYF	TGTGCCAGCAGCCCCACCGGGAGGGGGCCCCAAGAGACCCAGTACTTC
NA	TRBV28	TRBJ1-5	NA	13	CASSPAGGQPQHF	TGTGCCAGCAGCCCCGCGGGGGGTCAGCCCCAGCATTTT
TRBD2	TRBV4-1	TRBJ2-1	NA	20	CASSQLGLAATPFSYNEQFF	TGCGCCAGCAGCCAACTAGGACTAGCGGCGACCCCATTTTCCTACAATGAGCAGTTCTTC
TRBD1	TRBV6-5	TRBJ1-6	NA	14	CASSSLTGELPLHF	TGTGCCAGCAGTTCCCTGACAGGGGAGTTGCCCCTCCACTTT
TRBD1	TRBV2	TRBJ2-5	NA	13	CASSGQAQETQYF	TGTGCCAGCAGCGGACAGGCCCAAGAGACCCAGTACTTC
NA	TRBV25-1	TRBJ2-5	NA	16	CASSPPGLPRGETQYF	TGTGCCAGCAGTCCACCGGGACTCCCGAGGGGAGAGACCCAGTACTTC
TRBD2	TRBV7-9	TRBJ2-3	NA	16	CASSAGLAGAGDTQYF	TGTGCCAGCAGTGCGGGACTAGCGGGAGCAGGAGATACGCAGTATTTT
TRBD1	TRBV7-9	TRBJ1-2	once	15	CASSLGPGQNYGYTF	TGTGCCAGCAGCTTAGGCCCGGGACAGAACTATGGCTACACCTTC
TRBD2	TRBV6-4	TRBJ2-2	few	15	CASSDTSGSTGELFF	TGTGCCAGCAGTGACACTAGCGGGAGCACCGGGGAGCTGTTTTTT
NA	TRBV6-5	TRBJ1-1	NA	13	CASSFTRNTEAFF	TGTGCCAGCAGTTTCACACGGAACACTGAAGCTTTCTTT
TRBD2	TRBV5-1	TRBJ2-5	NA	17	CASSLGVAGETQETQYF	TGCGCCAGCAGCTTGGGGGTAGCGGGAGAGACCCAAGAGACCCAGTACTTC
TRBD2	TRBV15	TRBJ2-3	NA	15	CATSRGAGVADTQYF	TGTGCCACCAGCAGGGGCGCGGGAGTCGCAGATACGCAGTATTTT
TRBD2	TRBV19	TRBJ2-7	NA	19	CASVPRGKSGSWRRGEQYF	TGTGCCAGTGTCCCCCGAGGGAAGAGCGGGAGTTGGCGTAGGGGGGAGCAGTACTTC
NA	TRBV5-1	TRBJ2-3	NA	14	CASSRSSSTDTQYF	TGCGCCAGCAGCCGCAGTTCTAGCACAGATACGCAGTATTTT
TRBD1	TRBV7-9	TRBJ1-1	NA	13	CASSGGQVSEAFF	TGTGCCAGCAGCGGGGGACAGGTTTCTGAAGCTTTCTTT
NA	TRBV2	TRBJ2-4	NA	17	CASSEKAVDLAKNIQYF	TGTGCCAGCAGTGAAAAAGCGGTAGACCTAGCCAAAAACATTCAGTACTTC
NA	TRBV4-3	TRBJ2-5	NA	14	CASSQDRGAETQYF	TGCGCCAGCAGCCAAGACAGGGGGGCAGAGACCCAGTACTTC
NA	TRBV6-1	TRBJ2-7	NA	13	CAAQDRLFYEQYF	TGTGCCGCGCAAGACAGGTTGTTCTACGAGCAGTACTTC
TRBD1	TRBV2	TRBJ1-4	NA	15	CASSLLGTAREKLFF	TGTGCCAGCAGCCTCCTCGGGACAGCTCGGGAAAAACTGTTTTTT
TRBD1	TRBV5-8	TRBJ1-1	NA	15	CASSLRGQGRTEAFF	TGTGCCAGCAGCTTGAGGGGACAGGGGAGGACTGAAGCTTTCTTT
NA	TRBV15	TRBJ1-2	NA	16	CATSRDLGVADYGYTF	TGTGCCACCAGCAGAGATCTTGGAGTCGCTGACTATGGCTACACCTTC
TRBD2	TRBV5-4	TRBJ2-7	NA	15	CASSPGTSDSYEQYF	TGTGCCAGCAGCCCGGGGACTAGCGATTCCTACGAGCAGTACTTC
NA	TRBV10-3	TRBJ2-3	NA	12	CAIGEARDTQYF	TGTGCCATCGGAGAAGCAAGGGATACGCAGTATTTT
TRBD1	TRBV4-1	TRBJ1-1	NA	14	CASSLRQGNTEAFF	TGCGCCAGCAGCCTTCGACAGGGGAACACTGAAGCTTTCTTT
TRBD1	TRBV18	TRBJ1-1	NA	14	CASSPGTGGTEAFF	TGTGCCAGCTCACCAGGGACAGGGGGCACTGAAGCTTTCTTT
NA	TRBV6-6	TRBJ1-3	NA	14	CASSYRSSGNTIYF	TGTGCCAGCAGTTATCGGTCCTCTGGAAACACCATATATTTT
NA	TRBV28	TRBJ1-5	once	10	CASSRGSQHF	TGTGCCAGCAGTAGGGGATCCCAGCATTTT
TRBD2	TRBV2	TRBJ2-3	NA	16	CASSDFSGRAGDTQYF	TGTGCCAGCAGTGACTTTAGCGGGAGGGCGGGAGATACGCAGTATTTT
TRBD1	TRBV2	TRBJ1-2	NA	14	CASSGQGARGGCTF	TGTGCCAGCAGCGGGCAGGGGGCGCGGGGGGGTTGCACCTTC
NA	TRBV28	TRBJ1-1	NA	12	CASSLQNTEAFF	TGTGCCAGCAGTTTACAGAACACTGAAGCTTTCTTT
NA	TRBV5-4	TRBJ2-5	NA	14	CASSPWSNKETQYF	TGTGCCAGCAGCCCTTGGAGCAATAAAGAGACCCAGTACTTC
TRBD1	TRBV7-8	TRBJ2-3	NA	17	CASSSYPGQGRTDTQYF	TGTGCCAGCAGCTCTTATCCGGGACAGGGGAGGACAGATACGCAGTATTTT
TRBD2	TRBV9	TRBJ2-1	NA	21	CASSVPWVPGLAGCSYNEQFF	TGTGCCAGCAGCGTCCCTTGGGTCCCCGGACTAGCGGGATGTTCCTACAATGAGCAGTTCTTC
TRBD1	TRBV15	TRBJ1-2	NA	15	CATSRDDRAYYGYTF	TGTGCCACCAGCAGAGATGACAGGGCCTACTATGGCTACACCTTC
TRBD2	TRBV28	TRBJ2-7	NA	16	CASSSSWTSDSYEQYF	TGTGCCAGCAGCTCCAGTTGGACTAGCGACTCCTACGAGCAGTACTTC
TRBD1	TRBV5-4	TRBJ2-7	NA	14	CASSPTGNGYEQYF	TGTGCCAGCAGCCCGACAGGGAACGGGTACGAGCAGTACTTC
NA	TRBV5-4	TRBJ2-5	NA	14	CASSWSGQQETQYF	TGTGCCAGCAGCTGGAGCGGGCAGCAAGAGACCCAGTACTTC
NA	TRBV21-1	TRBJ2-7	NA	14	CASSARQGPYEQYF	TGTGCCAGCAGCGCCCGACAGGGCCCCTACGAGCAGTACTTC
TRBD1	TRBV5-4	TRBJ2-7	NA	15	CASSRGQRGDYEQYF	TGTGCCAGCAGCCGGGGACAGAGAGGGGACTACGAGCAGTACTTC
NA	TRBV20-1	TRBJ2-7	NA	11	CSALQGREQYF	TGCAGTGCCCTGCAGGGGCGTGAGCAGTACTTC
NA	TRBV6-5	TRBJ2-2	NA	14	CASSYGGYTGELFF	TGTGCCAGCAGTTACGGGGGGTACACCGGGGAGCTGTTTTTT